This TCR beta chain was recovered during a study of response to subunit inactivated influenza vaccine. Each CDR3 protein gets one entry after TCRdb re-called the RT-PCR reads with MiXCR. The table has under 200,000 distinct CDR3 sequences, 10% to 15% seen once. This sample also belongs to another study, concerning T cells expressing NK-cell markers. That report adds: Template switching by 5'RACE with UMIs generated the TCR beta cDNA. The sequencing cohort of eight donors included seven HCMV-seropositive individuals and one seronegative individual. Restriction of the sorted population to alpha-beta TCR T cells was achieved in several experiments with an anti-gamma-delta TCR antibody. What remained unclear was the HCMV specificity of expanded NKG2C+ T cell clones.

The clonotype originates from a man between 50 and 59 years old who received an inactivated influenza vaccine. The source was CD8+ T cells sorted from PBMCs, collected approximately 13 days after vaccination.

The chain's CDR3 is CSVLSAYEQYF. In DNA form, the CDR3 reads TGCAGCGTTTTAAGCGCCTACGAGCAGTACTTC. The rearrangement uses TRBV29-1 and TRBJ2-7; D not certain. V dropped 5 bases and J dropped 2 bases, with 7 bases sitting between them. This CDR3 is built from 11 residues. CDR1 and CDR2 from the germline V gene are SQVTM and ANQGSEA.